The 23 T cell receptor beta chains below come from one sample, sequenced in a study of cytomegalovirus exposure and HLA in healthy donors (dated by TCRdb to 2015 to 2018). Library prep was done by the immunoSEQ multiplex PCR assay. TCRdb re-hosts the immuneACCESS table, in-frame sequences only. Its copies lack some clones; in the studies checked, an unresolved V gene accounts for under half of them, and the cause for the rest is not known. For this sample the table gives 100,000 to 150,000 clones, of which under 90% were detected only once. Together, the top ten hold roughly 2% of the sample. Sequenced sample: PBMCs. These receptors all stem from a woman between 18 and 29 years old in good health and CMV-seronegative.

J is TRBJ2-2 and V is TRBV9; 9 nucleotides align to TRBD2. The V gene end was trimmed by 0 bases and the J gene end by 5 bases; junction bases not matched to a gene: 5. From germline, CDR1 is SGDLS and CDR2 YYNGEE. The CDR3 runs to 16 residues. The CDR3 protein is CASSVVSGSTTGELFF. Here the CDR3 DNA reads TGTGCCAGCAGCGTAGTTAGCGGGAGTACTACCGGGGAGCTGTTTTTT.

V is TRBV11-2 and J is TRBJ1-1; D might be TRBD1 (6 bases). The germline V and J ends were trimmed by 0 bases and 3 bases, with 14 bases remaining between them. CDR3 length: 16 residues. The germline gives CDR1 SGHAT, CDR2 FQNNGV. The CDR3 spells CASSLDRGGAHTEAFF. The DNA for the CDR3 is TGTGCCAGCAGCTTAGATCGGGGGGGCGCTCACACTGAAGCTTTCTTT.

The J gene is TRBJ2-2, the V gene TRBV2, with D possibly being TRBD2 (5 bases). CDR1 is SNHLY, CDR2 FYNNEI, per germline. The CDR3 length is 14 residues. The V end was cut by 11 bases, the J end by 0 bases, with 13 bases between. CDR3 sequence (DNA): TGTGCCGGGGTTAGCGACGCGAACACCGGGGAGCTGTTTTTT. Translating it yields CAGVSDANTGELFF.

The chain employs TRBV27 and TRBJ2-7; D gene unclear. Trimming stripped 10 bases from V and 5 bases from J, with 12 bases between. The CDR3 sequence is 11 residues long. Germline V gene lookup returns CDR1 MNHEY and CDR2 SMNVEV (reference sequence). CDR3 nucleotides: TGTGCCACCCTGTTTGGAGACGAGCAGTACTTC. The encoded protein is CATLFGDEQYF.

The CDR3 DNA sequence: TGTGCCAGCAGTGTAACAGGGGAGTCGAATGAGCAGTTCTTC. Translating gives CASSVTGESNEQFF. The chain is built from TRBV6-4 and TRBJ2-1, with 7 nucleotides matching TRBD1. V lost 4 bases and J lost 7; bases outside the gene matches: 7. From germline, CDR1 is MRHNA and CDR2 SNTAGT. The CDR3 runs to 14 residues.

The chain joins TRBV5-1 to TRBJ2-5, with a weak D call TRBD1 (6 bases). Germline CDR1 SGHRS, CDR2 YFSETQ. The ends were cut back, 6 bases at V and 2 bases at J, with 11 bases in the middle. The CDR3 contains 13 residues. The CDR3 region is CASKDSPQETQYF. In nucleotides, the CDR3 is TGCGCCAGCAAGGACAGCCCTCAAGAGACCCAGTACTTC.

The chain couples TRBV29-1 to TRBJ2-1; D is perhaps TRBD1 (6 bases). With 6 bases removed from V and 2 bases from J, the gap between germline ends came to 17 bases. CDR1 and CDR2 from the germline V gene are SQVTM and ANQGSEA. CDR3 length equals 15 residues. The DNA of the CDR3 is TGCAGCGTCCAGGGGAGCGCGACGGCCTACAATGAGCAGTTCTTC. It encodes CSVQGSATAYNEQFF.

The chain combines TRBV10-2 with TRBJ1-5, with D maybe TRBD1 (5 bases). Trimming left V 2 bases short and J 2 bases short, with 13 bases between. CDR1 is WSHSY and CDR2 is SAAADI in the germline V gene. The CDR3 runs 16 residues. CDR3 in amino acids: CASSEDPGAGNQPQHF. CDR3 bases: TGCGCCAGCAGTGAGGACCCTGGGGCTGGCAATCAGCCCCAGCATTTT.

The CDR3 spells CASSVGGTGGYGYTF. The CDR3 bases are TGTGCCAGCAGCGTAGGCGGGACAGGGGGTTATGGCTACACCTTC. J is TRBJ1-2 and V is TRBV9; 11 nucleotides align to TRBD1. In germline, CDR1 is SGDLS, CDR2 YYNGEE. The CDR3 length is 15 residues. The V and J ends lost 0 bases and 5 bases, in that order; junction bases with no gene match: 3.

This clone was recorded once. The V call is TRBV5-1, the J call TRBJ1-3; TRBD1 matches 8 bases. Germline V CDR1 and CDR2: SGHRS, YFSETQ. Losses at the gene ends were 0 bases for V and 0 bases for J; bases not matched to a gene: 8. CDR3 length: 18 amino acids. DNA for the CDR3: TGCGCCAGCAGCTTGGGGGCAGGGGGCCGCAGCTCTGGAAACACCATATATTTT. Protein: CASSLGAGGRSSGNTIYF. The full variable domain, in which reference TRBV5-1 and TRBJ1-3 provide the parts outside the CDR3, is KAGVTQTPRYLIKTRGQQVTLSCSPISGHRSVSWYQQTPGQGLQFLFEYFSETQRNKGNFPGRFSGRQFSNSRSEMNVSTLELGDSALYLCASSLGAGGRSSGNTIYFGEGSWLTVV.

The rearrangement uses TRBV9 and TRBJ2-2, with D possibly matching TRBD2 (6 bases). Trimming pared 4 bases from V and 0 bases from J, leaving 13 bases between. The CDR3 is 16 residues long. Per germline, CDR1 SGDLS and CDR2 YYNGEE. This CDR3 is CASSLGLSANTGELFF. Here the CDR3 DNA reads TGTGCCAGCAGCTTGGGACTCAGCGCGAACACCGGGGAGCTGTTTTTT.

The CDR3 loop is CASSPPIAGDNEQFF. The DNA for the CDR3 is TGTGCCAGCAGTCCCCCGATAGCGGGGGACAATGAGCAGTTCTTC. The chain has TRBV2 and TRBJ2-1; 9 nucleotides agree with TRBD2. Trimming cost V 5 bases and J 5 bases; bases outside gene matches: 7. The CDR3 has 15 residues. Germline V gene sequence: CDR1 SNHLY, CDR2 FYNNEI.

The rearrangement joins TRBV27 to TRBJ2-1; 7 positions agree with TRBD1. V lost 1 base and J lost 8; bases outside the gene matches: 8. The CDR3 runs 15 residues. The V gene's germline CDR1 is MNHEY and CDR2 SMNVEV (reference sequence). DNA for the CDR3: TGTGCCAGCAGTTTATTACAGGGGCGTAAGGATGAGCAGTTCTTC. Residues: CASSLLQGRKDEQFF.

V gene TRBV9 combines with J gene TRBJ2-1, with TRBD1 as a possible D gene (5 bases). Germline lookup yields CDR1 SGDLS and CDR2 YYNGEE. The CDR3 has 12 amino acids. Trimming left V 4 bases short and J 9 bases short, with 11 bases between. CDR3 sequence (DNA): TGTGCCAGCAGCCCCCAGCAGGGTGAGCAGTTCTTC. Its protein product is CASSPQQGEQFF.

This chain uses TRBV28 with TRBJ2-1, with 13 bases that match TRBD2. Germline V lookup: CDR1 MDHEN, CDR2 SYDVKM. This CDR3 is 14 amino acids long. V was pared by 8 bases and J by 7 bases, with 5 bases of the junction left unmatched. This chain's CDR3 is CASGLAGVRNEQFF. The CDR3 nucleotides are TGTGCCAGCGGACTAGCGGGAGTTAGGAATGAGCAGTTCTTC.

The chain has TRBV5-6 and TRBJ2-4; TRBD1 might be the D (6 bases). The CDR3 has 15 amino acids. V lost 4 bases and J 6 bases, leaving 17 bases between the germline ends. The germline V gene has CDR1 SGHDT and CDR2 YYEEEE. As DNA, the CDR3 is TGTGCCAGCAGCGTTGGAACAGGGTGGGGAAACATTCAGTACTTC. Its translation is CASSVGTGWGNIQYF.

The CDR3 nucleotides are TGTGCCAGTTTAGATTCGGGGGGAGACAATGAGCAGTTCTTC. Translating it yields CASLDSGGDNEQFF. V usage is TRBV19 and J usage is TRBJ2-1; TRBD2 agrees at 7 bases. Per germline, CDR1 LNHDA and CDR2 SQIVND (reference sequence). This CDR3 has 14 residues. V lost 8 bases, J lost 5 bases, and 9 bases stayed unmatched.

V gene TRBV28 combines with J gene TRBJ2-5, with 7 bases matching TRBD2. Trimming removed 4 bases from V and 5 bases from J; junction bases left unmatched: 7. Germline CDR1 and CDR2: MDHEN and SYDVKM. The CDR3 extends over 14 amino acids. The DNA of the CDR3 is TGTGCCAGCAGTTCAGGGTGGGGAGGGGAGACCCAGTACTTC. It codes for CASSSGWGGETQYF. Full variable domain (rest looked up from reference TRBV28 and TRBJ2-5): DVKVTQSSRYLVKRTGEKVFLECVQDMDHENMFWYRQDPGLGLRLIYFSYDVKMKEKGDIPEGYSVSREKKERFSLILESASTNQTSMYLCASSSGWGGETQYFGPGTRLLVL.

This chain connects TRBV9 to TRBJ2-2; TRBD2 matches at 13 bases. This CDR3 has 15 amino acids. Trimming removed 4 bases from V and 10 bases from J; junction bases left unmatched: 7. Germline V gives CDR1 SGDLS, CDR2 YYNGEE. The CDR3 spells CASSFGTSGVEELFF. CDR3 bases: TGTGCCAGCAGCTTCGGGACTAGCGGGGTAGAGGAGCTGTTTTTT.

The chain carries TRBV5-1 and TRBJ2-3; 11 bases agree with TRBD2. The CDR3 runs to 15 residues. Germline V CDR1 and CDR2: SGHRS, YFSETQ. Trimming at V came to 4 bases and at J to 7 bases, leaving 8 bases not matched to a gene. The CDR3: CASSPSGTSGYTQYF. CDR3 nucleotides: TGCGCCAGCAGCCCATCCGGGACTAGCGGATATACGCAGTATTTT.

J is TRBJ2-3 and V is TRBV5-1; 7 bases map to TRBD2. The CDR3 length is 16 residues. Germline CDR1 and CDR2: SGHRS and YFSETQ. V shed 4 bases, J shed 1 base, and the junction held 9 bases outside the gene matches. The CDR3 loop is CASSPGGVSGTDTQYF. The CDR3 DNA reads as TGCGCCAGCAGCCCGGGGGGAGTCTCCGGCACAGATACGCAGTATTTT.

The chain links TRBV5-1 to TRBJ1-2, with TRBD1 matching 8 bases. The CDR3 is 16 amino acids. Germline V lookup: CDR1 SGHRS, CDR2 YFSETQ. Trimming cost V 2 bases and J 4 bases; bases outside gene matches: 10. The CDR3 nucleotides are TGCGCCAGCAGCTTTGGGGACAGGTCAGGGATCTATGGCTACACCTTC. Translating it yields CASSFGDRSGIYGYTF. The full variable domain, completed using reference TRBV5-1 and TRBJ1-2, is KAGVTQTPRYLIKTRGQQVTLSCSPISGHRSVSWYQQTPGQGLQFLFEYFSETQRNKGNFPGRFSGRQFSNSRSEMNVSTLELGDSALYLCASSFGDRSGIYGYTFGSGTRLTVV.

The rearrangement joins TRBV5-6 to TRBJ1-1; D uncertain. The CDR3 totals 16 residues. Trimming took 0 bases from V and 1 from J, leaving 13 bases between them. CDR1 and CDR2 from the germline V gene are SGHDT and YYEEEE. CDR3 nucleotide sequence: TGTGCCAGCAGCTTGGCGGGTATCATACGGAACACTGAAGCTTTCTTT. Translating gives CASSLAGIIRNTEAFF.